Detailed here is one TCR beta chain. Its antigen is still unknown. This sample was included in a study of post-analysis software for immune sequencing data. Study-wide findings and caveats: Significantly lower normalized Chao1 diversity was found in patients with multiple sclerosis relative to controls. In patients, 4 to 6 TRBV segments were more frequent than in controls, with TRBV5-6, TRBV5-1 and TRBV20-1 among them.

This CDR3 contains 13 residues. The trim removed 6 bases at V and 6 bases at J, leaving 5 bases unmatched. Unique-molecular-identifier-tagged TCR beta cDNA libraries were used. MiXCR was run by TCRdb on the PCR reads, yielding one entry per CDR3 protein. The profile covers about 620,000 distinct CDR3 sequences, with around 40% appearing a single time and around 1.7% taken by the ten largest. The chain employs TRBV12-3 or TRBV12-4 and TRBJ1-2; 9 bases map to TRBD1. Sequenced material: blood. This TCR was recovered from a girl between 10 and 17 years old with multiple sclerosis. DNA for the CDR3: TGTGCCAGCAGAGACAGGGGGAAGGATGGCTACACCTTC. Protein product: CASRDRGKDGYTF.